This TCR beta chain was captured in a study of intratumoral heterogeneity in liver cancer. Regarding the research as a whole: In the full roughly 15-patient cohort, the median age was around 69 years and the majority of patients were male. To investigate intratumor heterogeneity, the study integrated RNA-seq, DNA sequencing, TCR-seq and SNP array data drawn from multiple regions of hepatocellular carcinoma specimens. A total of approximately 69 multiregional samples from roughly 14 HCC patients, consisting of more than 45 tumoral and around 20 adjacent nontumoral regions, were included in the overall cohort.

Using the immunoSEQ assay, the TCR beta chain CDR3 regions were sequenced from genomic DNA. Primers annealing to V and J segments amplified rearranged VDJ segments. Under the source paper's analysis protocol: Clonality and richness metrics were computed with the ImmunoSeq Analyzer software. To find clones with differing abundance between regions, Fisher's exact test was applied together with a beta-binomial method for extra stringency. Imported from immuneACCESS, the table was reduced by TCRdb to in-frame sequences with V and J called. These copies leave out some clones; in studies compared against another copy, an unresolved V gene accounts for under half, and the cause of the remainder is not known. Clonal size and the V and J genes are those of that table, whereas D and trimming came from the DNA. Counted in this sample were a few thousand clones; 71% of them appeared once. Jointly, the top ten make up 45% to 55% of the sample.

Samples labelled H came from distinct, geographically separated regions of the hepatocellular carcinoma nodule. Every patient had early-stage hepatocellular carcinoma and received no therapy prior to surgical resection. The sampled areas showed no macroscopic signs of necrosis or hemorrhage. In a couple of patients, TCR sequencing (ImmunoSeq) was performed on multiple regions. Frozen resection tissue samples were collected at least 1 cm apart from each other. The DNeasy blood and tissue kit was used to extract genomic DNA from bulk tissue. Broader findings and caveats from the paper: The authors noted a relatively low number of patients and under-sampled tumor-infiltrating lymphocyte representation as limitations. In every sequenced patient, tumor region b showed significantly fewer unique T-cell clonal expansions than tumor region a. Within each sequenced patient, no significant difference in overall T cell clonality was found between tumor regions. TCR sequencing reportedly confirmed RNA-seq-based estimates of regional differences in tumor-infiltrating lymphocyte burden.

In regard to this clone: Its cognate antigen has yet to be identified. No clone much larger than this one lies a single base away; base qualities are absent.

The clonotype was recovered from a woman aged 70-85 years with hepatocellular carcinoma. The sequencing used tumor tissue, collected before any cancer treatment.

CDR3 region: CASSLTNTEAFF. The bases are TGCGCCAGCAGCTTAACGAACACTGAAGCTTTCTTT. This chain joins TRBV5-1 to TRBJ1-1; the D gene is not confidently resolved. Cut back by 2 bases and 1 base, the V and J ends lie 3 bases apart. The CDR3 goes from the cysteine to the phenylalanine over 12 residues. This entry keeps only the CDR3 DNA: 36 bases, framed from base 1. The germline V gene supplies CDR1 SGHRS and CDR2 YFSETQ. Reference TRBV5-1 and TRBJ1-1 proteins supply the regions before and after the CDR3; the full variable domain is: KAGVTQTPRYLIKTRGQQVTLSCSPISGHRSVSWYQQTPGQGLQFLFEYFSETQRNKGNFPGRFSGRQFSNSRSEMNVSTLELGDSALYLCASSLTNTEAFFGQGTRLTVV.